The 3 T cell receptor beta chains reported below all come from one sample, sequenced in a study of blood T cells in healthy people across ages. The use of a sample-barcoded 5' primer and a J-beta primer mix characterized a second PCR of about 7 to 12 cycles. Using its own MiXCR run on the 5' RACE reads, TCRdb lists one record per CDR3 protein. The sample lists roughly 700,000 distinct CDR3 sequences, roughly 30% occurring once. Sequenced sample: blood. The source is a woman older than 75 in good health.

This clonotype was counted between two and nine times. Possible read error: a much larger clone is one base away. This sequence joins TRBV20-1 and TRBJ2-4; TRBD2 might be the D (6 bases). CDR1 and CDR2 (germline): DFQATT, SNEGSKA (reference sequence). The CDR3 runs 11 residues. CDR3 sequence (DNA): TGCAGGGCTGGGGTCGGGGGCATTCAGTACTTC. Encoded protein: CRAGVGGIQYF.

This chain connects TRBV10-3 to TRBJ2-5; D may be TRBD1 or TRBD2 (6 bases each). The better agreement between TRBJ2-7 and the DNA end casts doubt on the J call. Germline V gene lookup returns CDR1 ENHRY and CDR2 SYGVKD. CDR3 length: 13 amino acids. CDR3 sequence: CAITQGGMYEQYF. The CDR3 nucleotides are TGTGCCATCACCCAAGGGGGGATGTACGAGCAGTACTTC.

This clonotype was counted only a few times. CDR3 nucleotides: TGCAGTGCTAGAGATAGGGGGGTAGGCTACGAGCAGTACTTC. This encodes CSARDRGVGYEQYF. The chain uses TRBV20-1 and TRBJ2-7, with D tentatively TRBD1 or TRBD2 (6 bases each). The CDR3 has 14 residues. Trimming left V 0 bases short and J 3 bases short, with 12 bases between. Germline CDR1 reads DFQATT; CDR2 reads SNEGSKA (reference sequence).